This entry lists 21 T cell receptor beta chains sequenced from one sample in a study of chemoradiotherapy in HPV16-positive cancers. The table came from immunoSEQ multiplex PCR; TCRdb's copy has only in-frame clones and leaves some out. The sample holds hundreds of clones, 75% to 90% seen once. The specimen comprised tumor tissue, sampled from a patient who underwent chemoradiotherapy. All receptors derive from a human donor with HPV-associated anogenital cancer.

V usage is TRBV29-1 and J usage is TRBJ1-2; possible D gene TRBD1, 5 bases. The CDR3 contains 13 residues. Germline lookup yields CDR1 SQVTM and CDR2 ANQGSEA. The V and J ends lost 6 bases and 2 bases respectively, with 13 bases between them. The CDR3 DNA sequence: TGCAGCGTGGCGGGGGACCCGAACTATGGCTACACCTTC. This sequence encodes CSVAGDPNYGYTF.

J is TRBJ2-5 and V is TRBV11-2; D may be TRBD1 (6 bases). Trimming left V 6 bases short and J 6 bases short, with 20 bases between. Germline CDR1 reads SGHAT; CDR2 reads FQNNGV. This CDR3 is 15 amino acids long. CDR3 residues: CASRDTGNAWQTQYF. DNA for the CDR3: TGTGCCAGCAGGGACACAGGGAATGCCTGGCAGACCCAGTACTTC.

This chain connects TRBV7-9 to TRBJ2-5; weak D call: TRBD2 (6 bases). V lost 7 bases and J 5 bases, leaving 26 bases between the germline ends. The germline CDR1 and CDR2 sequences are SEHNR and FQNEAQ (reference sequence). The CDR3 is 17 residues long. This CDR3 reads CASTHSGQGLERETQYF. The CDR3 nucleotides are TGTGCCAGCACCCATAGCGGTCAGGGCCTAGAGAGGGAGACCCAGTACTTC.

The J gene is TRBJ2-1, the V gene TRBV27; TRBD1 matches 9 bases. Trimming took 4 bases from V and 6 from J; bases not matched to a gene: 7. The V gene's germline CDR1 is MNHEY and CDR2 SMNVEV (reference sequence). The CDR3 has 15 amino acids. Here the CDR3 reads CASSSPGQGINEQFF. The CDR3 DNA follows: TGTGCCAGCAGTTCACCGGGACAGGGTATCAATGAGCAGTTCTTC.

This clone is a singleton in its sample. V gene TRBV4-1 combines with J gene TRBJ2-3, with 9 bases aligning to TRBD2. CDR3 length: 17 residues. The V segment lost 1 base and the J segment 5 bases; nucleotides outside the gene matches: 10. CDR1 and CDR2 from the germline V gene are MGHRA and YSYEKL. CDR3 DNA: TGCGCCAGCAGCCAAGTAGCAATCGCGGGGGGGCAAGATACGCAGTATTTT. Protein: CASSQVAIAGGQDTQYF.

The rearrangement uses TRBV28 and TRBJ1-2; TRBD1 might be the D (6 bases). V lost 6 bases, J lost 4 bases, and 15 bases lay in between. The CDR3 covers 14 residues. Germline CDR1 and CDR2: MDHEN and SYDVKM. The CDR3 protein is CASSRTGSGYGYTF. The CDR3 DNA reads TGTGCCAGCAGCAGAACAGGGAGCGGCTATGGCTACACCTTC.

The chain couples TRBV2 to TRBJ2-5; D unclear. Trimming left V 6 bases short and J 0 bases short, with 14 bases between. The germline CDR1 and CDR2 sequences are SNHLY and FYNNEI. This CDR3 contains 15 residues. CDR3 amino acids: CASRDPTRYQETQYF. CDR3 nucleotide sequence: TGTGCCAGCAGGGACCCCACGAGGTACCAAGAGACCCAGTACTTC.

V is TRBV2 and J is TRBJ1-1, with a weak D call TRBD1 (6 bases). V lost 6 bases, J lost 10 bases, and 12 bases lay in between. This CDR3 comprises 11 residues. Germline-derived CDR1 and CDR2 are SNHLY and FYNNEI. The CDR3 nucleotides are TGTGCCAGCAGACCTACAGGGCCAGCTTTCTTT. As protein: CASRPTGPAFF.

The gene calls are TRBV4-1 and TRBJ1-1, with D perhaps TRBD1 (6 bases). With 4 bases removed from V and 6 bases from J, the gap between germline ends came to 18 bases. Germline assignment: CDR1 MGHRA and CDR2 YSYEKL. The CDR3 consists of 15 residues. This chain's CDR3 is CASSLEGQGLSEAFF. CDR3 in DNA: TGCGCCAGCAGCCTCGAGGGGCAGGGGCTATCTGAAGCTTTCTTT.

This clone was seen only once. This sequence joins TRBV19 and TRBJ1-2; D might be TRBD1 (5 bases). Germline CDR1 is LNHDA and CDR2 is SQIVND (reference sequence). The CDR3 is made up of 15 amino acids. V dropped 3 bases and J dropped 0 bases, with 11 bases sitting between them. In DNA form, the CDR3 reads TGTGCCAGTAGTATCGGGGCAGGGCCTAACTATGGCTACACCTTC. It specifies CASSIGAGPNYGYTF.

This clone has only a few counts. The rearrangement uses TRBV6-5 and TRBJ1-2; TRBD1 aligns across 10 bases. The J segment lost 4 bases and the V segment lost 7 bases, leaving 9 bases of the junction unmatched. Germline loops: CDR1 MNHEY, CDR2 SVGAGI. This CDR3 is 15 amino acids long. CDR3 coding DNA: TGTGCCAGCAACACTGGACAGGGGGTTGTCTATGGCTACACCTTC. This encodes CASNTGQGVVYGYTF.

J is TRBJ1-2 and V is TRBV11-2; D not resolved. The V gene's germline CDR1 is SGHAT and CDR2 FQNNGV. With 4 bases removed from V and 5 bases from J, the gap between germline ends came to 23 bases. There are 17 residues in the CDR3. CDR3 amino acids: CASSSLARGGLRYGYTF. Written as DNA, the CDR3 is TGTGCCAGCAGCTCCCTCGCTCGGGGAGGGTTGAGGTATGGCTACACCTTC.

This chain joins TRBV6-5 and TRBJ2-7, with 9 bases that match TRBD1. With 6 bases clipped from V and 0 bases from J, the junction kept 6 bases outside the gene matches. CDR1 and CDR2 (germline): MNHEY, SVGAGI. The CDR3 is 15 residues long. The CDR3 loop reads CASRDGTGSSYEQYF. The DNA of the CDR3 is TGTGCCAGCAGGGACGGGACAGGGAGCTCCTACGAGCAGTACTTC.

V usage is TRBV7-2 and J usage is TRBJ1-5, with D possibly being TRBD1 (5 bases). This CDR3 is built from 13 residues. The germline V gene encodes CDR1 SGHTA and CDR2 FQGNSA. V shed 5 bases and J shed 4 bases, with 9 bases lying between them. CDR3 sequence: CASSTQGNQPQHF. The CDR3 bases are TGTGCCAGCAGCACGCAGGGAAATCAGCCCCAGCATTTT.

CDR3 bases: TGCGCCAGCAGCCAAACCCCGGGGGCGAACACCGGGGAGCTGTTTTTT. This codes for CASSQTPGANTGELFF. The chain couples TRBV5-1 to TRBJ2-2; tentative D call: TRBD2 (6 bases). The V end lost 4 bases, the J end lost 0 bases, and 13 bases lay between the germline ends. The CDR3 totals 16 residues. From germline, CDR1 is SGHRS and CDR2 YFSETQ.

The chain carries TRBV19 and TRBJ1-3; possible D gene TRBD1, 5 bases. Germline V gene lookup returns CDR1 LNHDA and CDR2 SQIVND (reference sequence). The CDR3 contains 14 residues. V shed 2 bases and J shed 4 bases, with 9 bases lying between them. The DNA for the CDR3 is TGTGCCAGTAGTATAACGACAGTCGGAAACACCATATATTTT. It yields the protein CASSITTVGNTIYF. Full variable domain (outside the CDR3, taken from reference TRBV19 and TRBJ1-3): DGGITQSPKYLFRKEGQNVTLSCEQNLNHDAMYWYRQDPGQGLRLIYYSQIVNDFQKGDIAEGYSVSREKKESFPLTVTSAQKNPTAFYLCASSITTVGNTIYFGEGSWLTVV.

The chain combines TRBV14 with TRBJ1-2; no definite D call. Between the trimmed V and J ends, which lost 4 bases and 0 bases, there was a span of 12 bases. The germline V gene has CDR1 SGHDN and CDR2 FVKESK. This CDR3 region has 15 residues. Here the CDR3 DNA reads TGTGCCAGCAGCCCCGAGCCTTACCCTAACTATGGCTACACCTTC. As protein: CASSPEPYPNYGYTF.

This clone was recorded only once. V gene TRBV5-1 combines with J gene TRBJ2-1; 9 bases fit TRBD2. Germline V gene sequence: CDR1 SGHRS, CDR2 YFSETQ. The CDR3 is made up of 14 amino acids. The V segment lost 7 bases and the J segment 7 bases; nucleotides outside the gene matches: 9. DNA for the CDR3: TGCGCCAGCCTCCGCGGGGGGGGGAGGAATGAGCAGTTCTTC. Its translation is CASLRGGGRNEQFF.

V is TRBV6-6 and J is TRBJ2-2; D not certain. In germline, CDR1 is MNHNY, CDR2 SVGAGI (reference sequence). Trimming pared 0 bases from V and 5 bases from J, leaving 7 bases between. This CDR3 region has 14 residues. The CDR3 DNA reads TGTGCCAGCAGTTACTCGGAAGGGACCGGGGAGCTGTTTTTT. Translating it yields CASSYSEGTGELFF.

This clone was detected once. The rearrangement uses TRBV28 and TRBJ1-2, with 9 bases aligning to TRBD1. Losses at the gene ends were 4 bases for V and 8 bases for J; bases not matched to a gene: 11. This CDR3 region has 15 residues. Germline V gene data show CDR1 as MDHEN and CDR2 as SYDVKM. CDR3 nucleotide sequence: TGTGCCAGCAGTTCCCCCCCGACAGGGGGGGACGGCTACACCTTC. As protein: CASSSPPTGGDGYTF.

The rearrangement joins TRBV5-1 to TRBJ1-4, with 10 bases lining up with TRBD1. Per the germline V gene, CDR1 is SGHRS and CDR2 is YFSETQ. This CDR3 has 18 residues. V trimming: 0 bases; J trimming: 4 bases; junction bases outside the gene matches: 9. CDR3 loop: CASSLGLGQGFFNEKLFF. The CDR3 DNA reads as TGCGCCAGCAGCTTGGGTTTGGGACAGGGGTTCTTTAATGAAAAACTGTTTTTT.